This TCR beta chain was observed in a study of T cells after posttransplantation cyclophosphamide. Study-wide findings and caveats: Recipient CMV seropositivity and CMV reactivation strongly tracked TRB clonality. Later post-transplant blood repertoires were often dominated by donor CD8+ memory clones.

This clone was recorded many times. Its antigen is unknown. Profiled with immunoSEQ multiplex PCR; TCRdb holds only in-frame clones, not every one. Altogether about 40,000 clones were found in the sample, and no singletons occur. CDR3 size: 17 residues. J was trimmed by 1 base and V by 3 bases; bases with no gene match: 9. Germline CDR1 and CDR2: SGHRS and YFSETQ. The clonotype was recovered from a woman aged 50 to 65 in good health and a related stem cell transplant donor. Sequencing was performed on PBMCs. V usage is TRBV5-1 and J usage is TRBJ1-1; 10 bases line up with TRBD1. The CDR3 DNA follows: TGCGCCAGCAGCTCAACTAAGACAGGGGGCCCGAACACTGAAGCTTTCTTT. Encoded protein: CASSSTKTGGPNTEAFF.